The 29 T cell receptor beta chains given below trace back to one sample, sequenced in a study of CD8 T cell repertoires and HIV-1 epitope variants. Antigens of these TCRs are unknown. Profiled with immunoSEQ multiplex PCR; TCRdb holds only in-frame clones, not every one. The sample contains about 5,500 clones, around 65% of which appear only once. Sequencing was performed on cultured CD8+ T cells derived from PBMCs. Receptor source: a male donor with HIV.

The chain uses TRBV19 and TRBJ2-1; TRBD1 matches at 11 bases. The junction had 15 bases not matched to a gene; V was cut back by 8 bases and J by 9 bases. CDR1 is LNHDA and CDR2 is SQIVND in the germline V gene (reference sequence). CDR3 length equals 16 residues. The CDR3: CASAPGQGVPGAEQFF. The DNA for the CDR3 is TGTGCCAGTGCCCCGGGACAGGGGGTCCCTGGGGCTGAGCAGTTCTTC.

This clone has only a few counts. The chain is built from TRBV27 and TRBJ1-6, with 8 positions matching TRBD1. With 6 bases clipped from V and 8 bases from J, the junction kept 9 bases outside the gene matches. The CDR3 extends over 15 amino acids. The germline V gene encodes CDR1 MNHEY and CDR2 SMNVEV (reference sequence). CDR3 amino acids: CASRLTGVGDSPLHF. DNA of the CDR3: TGTGCCAGCAGGCTGACAGGGGTGGGTGATTCACCCCTCCACTTT.

The CDR3: CASSRDLSSYNEQFF. DNA for the CDR3: TGCGCCAGCAGTAGGGACCTAAGCTCCTACAATGAGCAGTTCTTC. V is TRBV10-1 and J is TRBJ2-1, with D possibly called TRBD1 or TRBD2 (5 bases each). Germline V gives CDR1 WNHNN, CDR2 SYGVQD (reference sequence). V was clipped by 5 bases and J by 0 bases, with 11 bases between them. There are 15 residues in the CDR3.

The chain employs TRBV6-1 and TRBJ1-1; 8 bases agree with TRBD1. This CDR3 is 12 amino acids long. The V gene end was trimmed by 5 bases and the J gene end by 7 bases; junction bases not matched to a gene: 3. Germline values: CDR1 MNHNS, CDR2 SASEGT. The CDR3 region has the DNA TGTGCCAGCAGTCGACAGGGGAATGAAGCTTTCTTT. It is translated as CASSRQGNEAFF.

The V and J genes are TRBV18 and TRBJ1-1; 9 bases map to TRBD1. The junction had 8 bases not matched to a gene; V was cut back by 6 bases and J by 0 bases. CDR3 size: 16 residues. Germline V gene data show CDR1 as KGHSH and CDR2 as LQKENI. CDR3 region: CASSETTGGMNTEAFF. CDR3 bases: TGTGCCAGCTCGGAAACGACAGGGGGGATGAACACTGAAGCTTTCTTT.

V and J are TRBV7-9 and TRBJ1-1; 7 nucleotides line up with TRBD1. Germline lookup yields CDR1 SEHNR and CDR2 FQNEAQ (reference sequence). Trimming removed 5 bases from V and 3 bases from J; junction bases left unmatched: 9. The CDR3 totals 15 residues. The chain's CDR3 is CASSLPTGAHTEAFF. The CDR3 nucleotides read TGTGCCAGCAGCCTACCCACAGGGGCGCACACTGAAGCTTTCTTT.

The V gene is TRBV4-1, the J gene TRBJ2-2; 7 bases are a match to TRBD2. This CDR3 has 16 amino acids. Germline V gene lookup returns CDR1 MGHRA and CDR2 YSYEKL. V lost 2 bases, J lost 0 bases, and 3 bases stayed unmatched. In nucleotides, the CDR3 is TGCGCCAGCAGCCAATCTAGCGGAGCGAACACCGGGGAGCTGTTTTTT. This translates into CASSQSSGANTGELFF.

The chain couples TRBV6-6 to TRBJ2-7; D not resolved. CDR1 and CDR2 from the germline V gene are MNHNY and SVGAGI (reference sequence). The CDR3 has 13 amino acids. The V and J ends lost 2 bases and 3 bases respectively, with 8 bases between them. The DNA for the CDR3 is TGTGCCAGCAGTTACAACGGCATCTACGAGCAGTACTTC. Residues: CASSYNGIYEQYF.

The chain uses TRBV27 and TRBJ1-4; D not certain. This CDR3 spans 15 amino acids. The germline gives CDR1 MNHEY, CDR2 SMNVEV (reference sequence). V was cut by 5 bases and J by 5 bases, with 15 bases left in between. CDR3 DNA: TGTGCCAGCAGTCCCAACAGCTACAAGAATGAAAAACTGTTTTTT. It yields the protein CASSPNSYKNEKLFF. The entire variable domain, with the rest obtained from reference TRBV27 and TRBJ1-4, is as follows: EAQVTQNPRYLITVTGKKLTVTCSQNMNHEYMSWYRQDPGLGLRQIYYSMNVEVTDKGDVPEGYKVSRKEKRNFPLILESPSPNQTSLYFCASSPNSYKNEKLFFGSGTQLSVL.

The chain combines TRBV29-1 with TRBJ1-2, with TRBD1 as a possible D gene (6 bases). V lost 6 bases, J lost 3 bases, and 11 bases lay in between. Germline V lookup: CDR1 SQVTM, CDR2 ANQGSEA. The CDR3 loop spans 12 amino acids. Written as DNA, the CDR3 is TGCAGCGTCGGGGAGGGGGACTATGGCTACACCTTC. Translated, it gives CSVGEGDYGYTF.

V gene TRBV5-5 combines with J gene TRBJ2-7; TRBD1 might be the D (6 bases). The CDR3 consists of 14 residues. CDR1 and CDR2 (germline): SGHKS, YYEKEE (reference sequence). The V and J ends lost 4 bases and 2 bases respectively, with 13 bases between them. The CDR3: CASSDPGETYEQYF. The CDR3 DNA is TGTGCCAGCAGCGACCCAGGGGAAACCTACGAGCAGTACTTC.

The chain carries TRBV4-1 and TRBJ2-1; 7 bases agree with TRBD2. The CDR3 length is 15 residues. Germline lookup yields CDR1 MGHRA and CDR2 YSYEKL. Unmatched junction bases numbered 4, after V lost 1 base and J lost 4 bases. CDR3 residues: CASSQVLGRYNEQFF. CDR3 DNA sequence: TGCGCCAGCAGCCAAGTTCTCGGGAGGTACAATGAGCAGTTCTTC.

The chain uses TRBV6-5 and TRBJ2-2; the D is unclear. V lost 8 bases and J 7 bases, leaving 20 bases between the germline ends. Germline V gene lookup returns CDR1 MNHEY and CDR2 SVGAGI. This CDR3 comprises 15 residues. Here the CDR3 DNA reads TGTGCCAGCGACGCCGGTAGCTGGGTGGGCGGGGAGCTGTTTTTT. This encodes CASDAGSWVGGELFF.

By sample share, this clone is large. This chain uses TRBV7-8 with TRBJ2-1; 9 bases are shared with TRBD1. CDR3 size: 16 residues. The germline V gene encodes CDR1 SGHVS and CDR2 FQNEAQ. V was pared by 0 bases and J by 0 bases, with 0 bases of the junction left unmatched. The CDR3 DNA is TGTGCCAGCAGCTTAGCGGGACAGGGCTCCTACAATGAGCAGTTCTTC. Protein product: CASSLAGQGSYNEQFF.

This chain uses TRBV11-3 with TRBJ2-1; 12 bases are a match to TRBD2. CDR3 length: 14 residues. J lost 7 bases, V lost 5 bases, and 3 bases had no gene match. Germline CDR1 is SGHNT and CDR2 is YENEEA. CDR3 protein: CASSLAGGTNEQFF. The CDR3 region has the DNA TGTGCCAGCAGCCTAGCGGGGGGGACGAATGAGCAGTTCTTC.

CDR3: CASSLEGETYNEQFF. CDR3 bases: TGCGCCAGCAGCTTGGAAGGAGAGACCTACAATGAGCAGTTCTTC. V and J are TRBV5-1 and TRBJ2-1; D ambiguous. Trimming cost V 0 bases and J 2 bases, with 9 bases left between them. Germline CDR1 SGHRS, CDR2 YFSETQ. The CDR3 runs 15 residues.

About this clone: The junction and the germline gene differ at one end; a read error may be behind it. The chain couples TRBV2 to TRBJ2-1, with a possible D match to TRBD2 (6 bases). The CDR3 length is 14 residues. Per the germline V gene, CDR1 is SNHLY and CDR2 is FYNNEI. The CDR3 DNA follows: TGTGCCGGCAGCACTAGCACCCTGGACAATGAGCAGTTCTTC. Its translation: CAGSTSTLDNEQFF.

This clone ranks as medium-sized. The V gene is TRBV4-2, the J gene TRBJ2-7; D is perhaps TRBD1 or TRBD2 (5 bases each). V lost 4 bases to trimming and J lost 5 bases, with 15 bases between them. The CDR3 loop spans 14 amino acids. Germline CDR1 LGHNA, CDR2 YNFKEQ. The CDR3 DNA is TGTGCCAGCAGCCCTACAGGCGGGCGGGACGAGCAGTACTTC. Amino acid sequence: CASSPTGGRDEQYF.

The chain links TRBV30 to TRBJ1-2; D remains ambiguous. Germline V gene sequence: CDR1 GTSNPN, CDR2 SVGIG (reference sequence). The CDR3 is 15 amino acids. Trimming removed 3 bases from V and 4 bases from J, with 18 bases in between. CDR3 loop: CAWSPDLSLFYGYTF. The DNA for the CDR3 is TGTGCCTGGAGCCCGGACCTTTCTCTGTTCTATGGCTACACCTTC.

This sequence joins TRBV7-2 and TRBJ2-7, with 7 bases that match TRBD2. CDR1 and CDR2 (germline): SGHTA, FQGNSA. V lost 1 base to trimming and J lost 2 bases; unmatched junction nucleotides: 2. The CDR3 covers 14 residues. CDR3 coding DNA: TGTGCCAGCAGCTTAGTAACTAGCGCCTACGAGCAGTACTTC. Translated, it gives CASSLVTSAYEQYF.

The chain uses TRBV10-2 and TRBJ1-1, with D hard to call. The germline V gene has CDR1 WSHSY and CDR2 SAAADI. There are 13 residues in the CDR3. The germline V and J ends were trimmed by 3 bases and 4 bases, with 9 bases remaining between them. CDR3 DNA sequence: TGCGCCAGCAGTGACAAAGGAGGCACTGAAGCTTTCTTT. Amino acid sequence: CASSDKGGTEAFF.

The J gene is TRBJ1-2, the V gene TRBV6-5, with TRBD1 matching 10 bases. V trimming: 7 bases; J trimming: 7 bases; junction bases outside the gene matches: 9. CDR3 size: 14 residues. Germline V gene data show CDR1 as MNHEY and CDR2 as SVGAGI. The CDR3 reads CASTPLTGGGGYTF. CDR3 DNA sequence: TGTGCCAGCACCCCACTGACAGGGGGCGGTGGCTACACCTTC.

V is TRBV6-5 and J is TRBJ1-1; 9 nucleotides line up with TRBD1. The CDR3 extends over 12 amino acids. V lost 6 bases and J lost 6; bases outside the gene matches: 2. Germline V gives CDR1 MNHEY, CDR2 SVGAGI. CDR3 protein: CASRGQGPEAFF. In nucleotides, the CDR3 is TGTGCCAGCAGGGGACAGGGCCCTGAAGCTTTCTTT.

This clone is termed large. The rearrangement joins TRBV25-1 to TRBJ2-2; TRBD1 matches 7 bases. V lost 3 bases and J lost 4; bases outside the gene matches: 2. Germline V gene sequence: CDR1 MGHDK, CDR2 SYGVNS. The CDR3 loop spans 14 amino acids. The CDR3 loop is CASSDGTATGELFF. The CDR3 DNA sequence: TGTGCCAGCAGTGACGGGACAGCCACCGGGGAGCTGTTTTTT.

This chain links TRBV27 with TRBJ1-2; tentative D call: TRBD1 (6 bases). Trimming removed 5 bases at V and 6 bases at J, with 16 bases between. The CDR3 covers 14 residues. CDR1 is MNHEY and CDR2 is SMNVEV in the germline V gene (reference sequence). The CDR3, as DNA: TGTGCCAGCAGTCCCCAGACAGGCGGTCATGGCTACACCTTC. It codes for CASSPQTGGHGYTF.

The genes are TRBV28 and TRBJ2-1; 8 bases map to TRBD1. The V gene's germline CDR1 is MDHEN and CDR2 SYDVKM. The CDR3 runs to 16 residues. V was clipped by 7 bases and J by 7 bases; unmatched bases: 15. CDR3 sequence: CASNLDPRDRKNEQFF. The CDR3 bases are TGTGCCAGCAACCTTGACCCCCGGGACAGGAAAAATGAGCAGTTCTTC.

The gene calls are TRBV7-8 and TRBJ1-1; D gene ambiguous. Trimming pared 2 bases from V and 0 bases from J, leaving 10 bases between. The germline V gene encodes CDR1 SGHVS and CDR2 FQNEAQ. This CDR3 has 15 amino acids. CDR3 DNA sequence: TGTGCCAGCAGCTTATTGGCAGCCATGAACACTGAAGCTTTCTTT. Translating it yields CASSLLAAMNTEAFF.

The V call is TRBV27, the J call TRBJ2-7; D ambiguous. This CDR3 comprises 14 residues. Germline CDR1 reads MNHEY; CDR2 reads SMNVEV (reference sequence). V was trimmed by 4 bases and J by 4 bases, leaving 14 bases between them. This chain's CDR3 is CASSSPMDGYEQYF. DNA for the CDR3: TGTGCCAGCAGTTCCCCAATGGACGGGTACGAGCAGTACTTC.

This clone was picked up a small number of times. The genes are TRBV14 and TRBJ2-1; D call uncertain. Trimming stripped 1 base from V and 9 bases from J, with 10 bases between. Germline loops: CDR1 SGHDN, CDR2 FVKESK. This CDR3 contains 13 residues. The CDR3 reads CASSQAPAIEQFF. Written as DNA, the CDR3 is TGTGCCAGCAGCCAAGCTCCGGCGATTGAGCAGTTCTTC.